The rows below give T cell receptor beta chains drawn from one sample of a study of OX40 agonist ivuxolimab in advanced cancers. Measured with immunoSEQ multiplex PCR; TCRdb has only the in-frame clones, and not every one. The table includes approximately 94,000 clones, about 92% detected once. Sequenced here: CD4+ or CD8+ T cells sorted from blood, sampled in a trial of the OX40 agonist ivuxolimab. These receptors all stem from an adult with an advanced solid tumor such as melanoma, head and neck, liver or kidney cancer. The CDR3 runs from the conserved cysteine through the conserved F or W. D genes are given only for firm matches. Some rows have no size entry. The others give once, few or many, or a class for an expanded clone.

V	D	J	size	DNA	CDR3
TRBV7-9	-	TRBJ2-2	-	TGTGCCAGCAGCACCGGAGAAATCGGGGAGCTGTTTTTT	CASSTGEIGELFF
TRBV27	-	TRBJ1-5	-	TGTGCCAGCAGTTTAAGTCTAGGGACACAGCCCCAGCATTTT	CASSLSLGTQPQHF
TRBV6-1	-	TRBJ2-6	-	TGTGCCAGCAGTGACGGCGGACACTCCTCTGGGGCCAACGTCCTGACTTTC	CASSDGGHSSGANVLTF
TRBV5-4	-	TRBJ2-1	-	TGTGCCAGCAGCTTCCGAAGCGCCGGGACGGAGCAGTTCTTC	CASSFRSAGTEQFF
TRBV6-1	-	TRBJ1-2	-	TGTGCCAGCAGTGAAAGGCAGGTGTGGGGCTACACCTTC	CASSERQVWGYTF
TRBV4-3	-	TRBJ2-7	-	TGCGCCAGCAGCCAAGAAAGGGCTCCCTCCTACGAGCAGTACTTC	CASSQERAPSYEQYF
TRBV9	-	TRBJ2-5	once	TGTGCCAGCAGCGGGACATTATCTTCGGAGACCCAGTACTTC	CASSGTLSSETQYF
TRBV28	TRBD1	TRBJ1-4	-	TGTGCCAGCAGGGACCGACAGGGAATTGAAAAACTGTTTTTT	CASRDRQGIEKLFF
TRBV29-1	-	TRBJ1-3	-	TGCAGCGTCTACTCTGGAAACACCATATATTTT	CSVYSGNTIYF
TRBV5-6	-	TRBJ2-2	-	TGTGCCAGCAGCCTAGGACCGGGGGAGCTGTTTTTT	CASSLGPGELFF
TRBV29-1	-	TRBJ1-1	-	TGCAGCGTTGAGGGGGGGCGAGCTTTCTTT	CSVEGGRAFF
TRBV6-5	-	TRBJ1-3	-	TGTGCCAGCAGAAGGGACGCCTCTGGAAACACCATATATTTT	CASRRDASGNTIYF
TRBV13	TRBD1	TRBJ2-1	-	TGTGCCAGCAGCTTAAGGGGGCAGGGACGGTATGAGCAGTTCTTC	CASSLRGQGRYEQFF
TRBV27	-	TRBJ1-5	-	TGTGCCAGCAGTTTGGGCAGGAATCAGCCCCAGCATTTT	CASSLGRNQPQHF
TRBV9	-	TRBJ1-1	few	TGTGCCAGCAGCTACGACGGTGGTATGAACACTGAAGCTTTCTTT	CASSYDGGMNTEAFF
TRBV2	-	TRBJ2-7	-	TGTGCCAGCAATGAGGCAGGGGCCTACGAGCAGTACTTC	CASNEAGAYEQYF
TRBV27	-	TRBJ1-5	once	TGTGCCAGCAGTTTATCGGGCCGGGGGGGGAATCAGCCCCAGCATTTT	CASSLSGRGGNQPQHF
TRBV6-5	-	TRBJ2-1	-	TGTGCCAGCAGTCCCCAGAGCTCCTACAATGAGCAGTTCTTC	CASSPQSSYNEQFF
TRBV7-6	-	TRBJ2-5	-	TGTGCCAGCAGCTTTAGGCCCCCGACTGCGGAGACCCAGTACTTC	CASSFRPPTAETQYF